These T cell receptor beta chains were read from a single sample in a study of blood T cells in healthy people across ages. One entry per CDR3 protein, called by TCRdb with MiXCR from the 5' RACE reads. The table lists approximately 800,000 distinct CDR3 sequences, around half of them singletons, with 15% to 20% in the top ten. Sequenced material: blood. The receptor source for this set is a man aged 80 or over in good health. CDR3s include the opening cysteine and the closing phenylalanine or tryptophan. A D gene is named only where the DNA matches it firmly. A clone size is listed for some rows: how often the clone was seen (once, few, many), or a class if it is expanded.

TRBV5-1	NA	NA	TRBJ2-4	CASSARGGNIQYF	TGCGCCAGCAGCGCGAGAGGGGGTAACATTCAGTACTTC
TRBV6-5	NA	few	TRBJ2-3	CASSSLRDRNSDTQYF	TGTGCCAGCAGTTCCCTCCGGGACCGTAATTCAGATACGCAGTATTTT
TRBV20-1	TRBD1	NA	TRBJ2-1	CSARDADRCNEQFF	TGCAGTGCTAGAGATGCGGACAGGTGCAATGAGCAGTTCTTC
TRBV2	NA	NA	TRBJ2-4	CASSELIGSMDIQYF	TGTGCCAGCAGTGAATTAATAGGGTCCATGGACATTCAGTACTTC
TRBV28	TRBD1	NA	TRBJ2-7	CASSLGQGAFSYERYF	TGTGCCAGCAGTTTAGGACAGGGCGCCTTCTCCTACGAGCGGTACTTC
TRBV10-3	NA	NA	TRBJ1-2	CAIRDNVNYGYTF	TGTGCCATCAGGGACAACGTAAACTATGGCTACACCTTC
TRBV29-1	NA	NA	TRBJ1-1	CSVEKGSTEAFF	TGCAGCGTTGAAAAGGGGAGCACTGAAGCTTTCTTT
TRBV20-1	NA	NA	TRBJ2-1	CSANPGASSYEQFF	TGCAGTGCTAACCCAGGGGCGAGCTCCTACGAGCAGTTCTTC
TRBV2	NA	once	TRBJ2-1	CASRWTSPGNEQFF	TGTGCCAGCAGGTGGACTTCTCCAGGGAATGAGCAGTTCTTC
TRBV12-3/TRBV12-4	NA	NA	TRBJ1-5	CASSTGRQPQHF	TGTGCCAGCAGTACAGGGCGCCAGCCCCAGCATTTT
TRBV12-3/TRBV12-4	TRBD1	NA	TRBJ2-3	CASSMMARTGYDTQYF	TGTGCCAGCAGTATGATGGCCAGGACAGGGTACGATACGCAGTATTTT
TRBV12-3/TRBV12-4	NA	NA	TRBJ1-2	CASSGRGGYTF	TGTGCCAGCAGTGGCAGGGGTGGCTACACCTTC
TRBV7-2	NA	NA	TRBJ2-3	CASSLARWDTQYF	TGTGCCAGCAGCTTAGCGCGCTGGGATACGCAGTATTTT
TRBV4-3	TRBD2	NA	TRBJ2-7	CASNQGIAGDYYEQYF	TGCGCCAGCAACCAAGGGATAGCGGGAGACTACTACGAGCAGTACTTC
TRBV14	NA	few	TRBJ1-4	CASSQVAGEKLFF	TGTGCCAGCAGCCAAGTCGCTGGCGAAAAACTGTTTTTT
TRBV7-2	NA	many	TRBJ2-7	CASTPDRFYEQYF	TGTGCCAGCACCCCAGACAGGTTTTACGAGCAGTACTTC
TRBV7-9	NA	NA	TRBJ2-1	CASSLPQGFEQFF	TGTGCCAGCAGCTTACCTCAGGGGTTTGAGCAGTTCTTC
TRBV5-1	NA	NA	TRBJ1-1	CASSPLPGALNTEAFF	TGCGCCAGCAGCCCTCTCCCAGGGGCCTTGAACACTGAAGCTTTCTTT
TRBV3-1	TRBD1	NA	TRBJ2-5	CASSHVTTGQHQETQYF	TGTGCCAGCAGCCATGTTACGACAGGGCAGCACCAAGAGACCCAGTACTTC
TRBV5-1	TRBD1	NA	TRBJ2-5	CASSLQGASGEQYF	TGCGCCAGCAGCTTACAGGGGGCCTCTGGGGAGCAGTACTTC
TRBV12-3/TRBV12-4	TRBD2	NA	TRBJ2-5	CASSLGASGRSETQYF	TGTGCCAGCAGTTTAGGTGCTAGCGGGAGATCAGAGACCCAGTACTTC
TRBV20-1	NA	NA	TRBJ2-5	CSARGMDQETQYF	TGCAGTGCTAGGGGGATGGACCAAGAGACCCAGTACTTC
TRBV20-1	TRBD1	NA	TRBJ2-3	CSARDFRDRGQDTQYF	TGCAGTGCTAGAGATTTTAGGGACAGGGGGCAAGATACGCAGTATTTT
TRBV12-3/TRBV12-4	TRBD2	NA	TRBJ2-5	CASSLGTSGLQETQYF	TGTGCCAGCAGTCTCGGGACTAGCGGGCTTCAAGAGACCCAGTACTTC
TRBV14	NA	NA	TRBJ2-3	CASSQDRGGGDTQYF	TGTGCCAGCAGCCAAGATAGAGGAGGTGGAGATACGCAGTATTTT
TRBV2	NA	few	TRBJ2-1	CASLVGAYNEQFF	TGTGCCAGCCTTGTAGGGGCCTACAATGAGCAGTTCTTC